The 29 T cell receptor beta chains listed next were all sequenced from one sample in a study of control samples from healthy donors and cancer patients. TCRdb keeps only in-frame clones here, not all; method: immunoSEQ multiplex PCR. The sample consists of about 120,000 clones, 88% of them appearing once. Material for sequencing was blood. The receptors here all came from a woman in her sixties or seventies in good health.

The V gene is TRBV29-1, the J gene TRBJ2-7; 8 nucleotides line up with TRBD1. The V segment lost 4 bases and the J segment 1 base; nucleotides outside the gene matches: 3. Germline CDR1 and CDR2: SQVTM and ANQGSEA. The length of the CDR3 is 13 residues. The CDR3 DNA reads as TGCAGCGTTGTGGGGACAGGTTCCTACGAGCAGTACTTC. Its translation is CSVVGTGSYEQYF.

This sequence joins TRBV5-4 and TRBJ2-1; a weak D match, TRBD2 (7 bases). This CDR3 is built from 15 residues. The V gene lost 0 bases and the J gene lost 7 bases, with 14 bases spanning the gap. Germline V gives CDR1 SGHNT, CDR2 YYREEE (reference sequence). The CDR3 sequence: CASSLGGGATNEQFF. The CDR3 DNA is TGTGCCAGCAGCTTGGGGGGGGGCGCAACGAATGAGCAGTTCTTC.

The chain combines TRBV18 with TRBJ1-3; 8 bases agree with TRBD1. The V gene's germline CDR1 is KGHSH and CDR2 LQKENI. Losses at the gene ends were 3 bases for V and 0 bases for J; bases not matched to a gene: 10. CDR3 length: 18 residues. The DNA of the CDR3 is TGTGCCAGCTCACCGACACAGGGGGTCCTAGCCTCTGGAAACACCATATATTTT. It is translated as CASSPTQGVLASGNTIYF.

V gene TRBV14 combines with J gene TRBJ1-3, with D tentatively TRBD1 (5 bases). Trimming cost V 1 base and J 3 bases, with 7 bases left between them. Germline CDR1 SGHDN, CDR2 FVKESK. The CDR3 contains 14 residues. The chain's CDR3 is CASSQAGIGNTIYF. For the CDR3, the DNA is TGTGCCAGCAGCCAAGCAGGGATTGGAAACACCATATATTTT. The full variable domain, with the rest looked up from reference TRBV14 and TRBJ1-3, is EAGVTQFPSHSVIEKGQTVTLRCDPISGHDNLYWYRRVMGKEIKFLLHFVKESKQDESGMPNNRFLAERTGGTYSTLKVQPAELEDSGVYFCASSQAGIGNTIYFGEGSWLTVV.

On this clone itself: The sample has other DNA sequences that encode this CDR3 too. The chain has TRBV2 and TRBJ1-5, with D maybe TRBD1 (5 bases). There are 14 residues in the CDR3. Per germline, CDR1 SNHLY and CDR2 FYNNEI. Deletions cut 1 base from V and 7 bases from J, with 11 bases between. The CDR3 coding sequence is TGTGCCAGCAGTGAAGGCCAGGGCGAACAGCCCCAGCATTTT. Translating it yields CASSEGQGEQPQHF.

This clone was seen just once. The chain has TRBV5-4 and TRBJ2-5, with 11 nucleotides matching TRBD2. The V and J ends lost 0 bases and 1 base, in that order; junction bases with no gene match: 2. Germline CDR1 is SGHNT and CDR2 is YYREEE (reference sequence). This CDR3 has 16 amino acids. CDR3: CASSLVLAGGQETQYF. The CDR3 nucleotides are TGTGCCAGCAGCTTGGTGCTAGCGGGGGGCCAAGAGACCCAGTACTTC. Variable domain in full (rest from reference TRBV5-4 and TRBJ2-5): ETGVTQSPTHLIKTRGQQVTLRCSSQSGHNTVSWYQQALGQGPQFIFQYYREEENGRGNFPPRFSGLQFPNYSSELNVNALELDDSALYLCASSLVLAGGQETQYFGPGTRLLVL.

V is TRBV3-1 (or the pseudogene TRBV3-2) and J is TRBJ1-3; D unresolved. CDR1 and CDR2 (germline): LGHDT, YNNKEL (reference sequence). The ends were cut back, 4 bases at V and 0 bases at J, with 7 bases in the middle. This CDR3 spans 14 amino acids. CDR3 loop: CASSRPDSGNTIYF. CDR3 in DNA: TGTGCCAGCAGCCGACCGGACTCTGGAAACACCATATATTTT.

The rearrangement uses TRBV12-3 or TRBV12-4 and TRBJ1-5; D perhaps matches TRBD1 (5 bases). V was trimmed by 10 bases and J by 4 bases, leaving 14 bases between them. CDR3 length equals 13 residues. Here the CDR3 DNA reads TGTGCCAACGTCGGGACTGTGAATCAGCCCCAGCATTTT. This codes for CANVGTVNQPQHF.

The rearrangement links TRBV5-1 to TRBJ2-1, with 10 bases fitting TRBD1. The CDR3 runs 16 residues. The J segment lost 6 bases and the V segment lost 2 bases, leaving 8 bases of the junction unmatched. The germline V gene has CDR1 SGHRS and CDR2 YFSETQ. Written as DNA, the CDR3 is TGCGCCAGCAGCTTCTTATACGGGACAGGGGTCAATGAGCAGTTCTTC. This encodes CASSFLYGTGVNEQFF. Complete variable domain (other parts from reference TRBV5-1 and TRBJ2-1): KAGVTQTPRYLIKTRGQQVTLSCSPISGHRSVSWYQQTPGQGLQFLFEYFSETQRNKGNFPGRFSGRQFSNSRSEMNVSTLELGDSALYLCASSFLYGTGVNEQFFGPGTRLTVL.

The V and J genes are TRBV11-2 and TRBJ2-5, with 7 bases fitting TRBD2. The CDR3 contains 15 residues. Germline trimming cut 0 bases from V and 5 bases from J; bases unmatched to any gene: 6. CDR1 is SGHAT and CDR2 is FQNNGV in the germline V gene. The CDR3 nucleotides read TGTGCCAGCAGCTTAGATTGGGGGGGAAGGGAGACCCAGTACTTC. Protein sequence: CASSLDWGGRETQYF.

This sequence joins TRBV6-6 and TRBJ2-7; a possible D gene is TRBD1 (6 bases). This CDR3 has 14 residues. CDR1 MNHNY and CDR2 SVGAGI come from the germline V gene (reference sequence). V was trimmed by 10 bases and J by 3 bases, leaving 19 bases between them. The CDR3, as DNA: TGTGCCATCGGTCAGGGGTCACCGCACTACGAGCAGTACTTC. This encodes CAIGQGSPHYEQYF.

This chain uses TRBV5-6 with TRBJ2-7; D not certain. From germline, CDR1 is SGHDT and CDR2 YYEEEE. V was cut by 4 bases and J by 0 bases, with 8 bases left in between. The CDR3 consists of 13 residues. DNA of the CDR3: TGTGCCAGCAGCCTGACATACTCCTACGAGCAGTACTTC. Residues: CASSLTYSYEQYF.

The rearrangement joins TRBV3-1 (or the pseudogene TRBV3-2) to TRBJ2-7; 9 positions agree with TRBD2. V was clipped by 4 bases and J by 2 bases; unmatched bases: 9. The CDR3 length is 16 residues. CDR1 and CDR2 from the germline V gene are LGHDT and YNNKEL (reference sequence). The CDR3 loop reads CASSRGLAGGAYEQYF. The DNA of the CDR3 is TGTGCCAGCAGCCGCGGATTGGCGGGGGGGGCCTACGAGCAGTACTTC.

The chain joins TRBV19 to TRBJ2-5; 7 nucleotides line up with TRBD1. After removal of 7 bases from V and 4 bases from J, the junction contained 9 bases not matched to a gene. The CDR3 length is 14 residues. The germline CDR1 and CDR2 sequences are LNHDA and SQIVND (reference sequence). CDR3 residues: CASMDRQRGETQYF. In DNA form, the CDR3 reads TGTGCCAGTATGGACAGGCAGCGCGGAGAGACCCAGTACTTC.

The CDR3 is CASSLVNSPLHF. The CDR3 DNA sequence: TGTGCCAGCAGTTTAGTGAATTCACCCCTCCACTTT. The gene calls are TRBV27 and TRBJ1-6; D unresolved. Germline CDR1 reads MNHEY; CDR2 reads SMNVEV (reference sequence). The CDR3 extends over 12 amino acids. V was clipped by 2 bases and J by 7 bases, with 3 bases between them.

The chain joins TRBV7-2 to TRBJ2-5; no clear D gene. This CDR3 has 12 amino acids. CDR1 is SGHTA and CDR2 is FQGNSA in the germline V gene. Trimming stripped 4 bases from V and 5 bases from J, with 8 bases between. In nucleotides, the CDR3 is TGTGCCAGCAGCTCCCGGCGCGAGACCCAGTACTTC. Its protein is CASSSRRETQYF.

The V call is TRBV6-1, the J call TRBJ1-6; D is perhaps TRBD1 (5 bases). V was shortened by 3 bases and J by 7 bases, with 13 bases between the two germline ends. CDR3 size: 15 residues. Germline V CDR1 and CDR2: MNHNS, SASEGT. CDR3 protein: CASSDAGGKNSPLHF. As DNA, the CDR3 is TGTGCCAGCAGTGATGCTGGGGGGAAGAATTCACCCCTCCACTTT.

Here the CDR3 DNA reads TGCAGCGTTGATGGCAGGAACTATGGCTACACCTTC. It is translated as CSVDGRNYGYTF. The gene calls are TRBV29-1 and TRBJ1-2, with D unresolved. The germline V gene has CDR1 SQVTM and CDR2 ANQGSEA. V lost 3 bases, J lost 2 bases, and 7 bases lay in between. There are 12 residues in the CDR3.

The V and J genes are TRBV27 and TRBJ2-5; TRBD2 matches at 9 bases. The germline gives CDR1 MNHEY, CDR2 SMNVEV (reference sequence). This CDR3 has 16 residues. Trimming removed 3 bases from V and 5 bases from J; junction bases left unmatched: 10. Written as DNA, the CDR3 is TGTGCCAGCAGTTTTGGGGGTAGCGGGGGTCCGGAGACCCAGTACTTC. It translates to CASSFGGSGGPETQYF.

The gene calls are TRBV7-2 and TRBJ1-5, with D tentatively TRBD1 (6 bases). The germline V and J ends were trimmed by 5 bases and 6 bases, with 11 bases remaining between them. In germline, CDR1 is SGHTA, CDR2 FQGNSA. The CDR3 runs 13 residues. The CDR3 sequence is CASSLSQGQPQHF. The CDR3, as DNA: TGTGCCAGCAGCCTATCACAGGGTCAGCCCCAGCATTTT.

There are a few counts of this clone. The CDR3 spells CASEGFGELFF. In DNA form, the CDR3 reads TGTGCCAGCGAGGGGTTCGGGGAGCTGTTTTTT. The V call is TRBV12-3 or TRBV12-4, the J call TRBJ2-2; D might be TRBD1 or TRBD2, each matching 5 bases. V was trimmed by 8 bases and J by 7 bases, leaving 8 bases between them. The CDR3 consists of 11 residues.

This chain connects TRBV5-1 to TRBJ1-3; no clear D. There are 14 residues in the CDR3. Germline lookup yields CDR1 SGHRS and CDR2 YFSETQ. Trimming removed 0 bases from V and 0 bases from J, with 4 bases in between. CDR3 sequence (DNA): TGCGCCAGCAGCTTGGACAGCTCTGGAAACACCATATATTTT. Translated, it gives CASSLDSSGNTIYF.

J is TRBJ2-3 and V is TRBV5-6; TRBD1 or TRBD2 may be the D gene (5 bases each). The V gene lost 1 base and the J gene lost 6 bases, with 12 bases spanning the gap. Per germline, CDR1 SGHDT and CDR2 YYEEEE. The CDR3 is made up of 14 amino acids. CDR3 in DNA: TGTGCCAGCAGCTTGTCGGGCTGGGGGGATACGCAGTATTTT. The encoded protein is CASSLSGWGDTQYF.

The CDR3 DNA sequence: TGTGCCAGCAGTGGACTAGCGGGGGCGGAGACCCAGTACTTC. Amino acids: CASSGLAGAETQYF. The chain joins TRBV3-1 (or the pseudogene TRBV3-2) to TRBJ2-5, with 13 bases identical to TRBD2. V lost 6 bases, J lost 5 bases, and 3 bases stayed unmatched. The CDR3 covers 14 residues. CDR1 and CDR2 (germline): LGHDT, YNNKEL (reference sequence).

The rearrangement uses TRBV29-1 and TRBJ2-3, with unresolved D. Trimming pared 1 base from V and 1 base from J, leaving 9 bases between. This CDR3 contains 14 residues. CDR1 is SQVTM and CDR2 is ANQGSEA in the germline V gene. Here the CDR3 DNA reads TGCAGCGTTGAAGGGTACGGTGGCACAGATACGCAGTATTTT. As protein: CSVEGYGGTDTQYF.

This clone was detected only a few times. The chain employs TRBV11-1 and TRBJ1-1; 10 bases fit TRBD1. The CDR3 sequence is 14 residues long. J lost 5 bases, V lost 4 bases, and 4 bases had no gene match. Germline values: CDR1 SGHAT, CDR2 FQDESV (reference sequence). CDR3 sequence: CASSWGTGVTEAFF. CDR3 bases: TGTGCCAGCAGCTGGGGGACAGGGGTGACTGAAGCTTTCTTT.

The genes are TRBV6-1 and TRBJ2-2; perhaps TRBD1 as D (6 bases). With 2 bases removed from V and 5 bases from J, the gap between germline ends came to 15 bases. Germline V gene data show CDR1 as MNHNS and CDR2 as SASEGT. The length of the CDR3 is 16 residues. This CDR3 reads CASSEQEQGRTGELFF. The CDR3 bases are TGTGCCAGCAGTGAACAAGAACAGGGAAGGACCGGGGAGCTGTTTTTT.

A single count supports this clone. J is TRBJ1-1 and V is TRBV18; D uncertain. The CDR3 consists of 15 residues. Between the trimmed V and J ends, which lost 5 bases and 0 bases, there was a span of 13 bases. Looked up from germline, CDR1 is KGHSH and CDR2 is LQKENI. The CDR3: CASSSGANMNTEAFF. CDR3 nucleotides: TGTGCCAGCTCAAGCGGCGCCAATATGAACACTGAAGCTTTCTTT.

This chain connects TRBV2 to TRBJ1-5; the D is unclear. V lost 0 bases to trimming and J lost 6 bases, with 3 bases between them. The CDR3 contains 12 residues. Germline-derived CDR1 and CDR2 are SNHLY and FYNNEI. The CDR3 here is CASSEAVQPQHF. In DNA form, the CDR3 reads TGTGCCAGCAGTGAAGCAGTTCAGCCCCAGCATTTT.